This TCR beta chain was profiled in a study of cytomegalovirus exposure and HLA in healthy donors (TCRdb year 2017). The study in broad terms: According to an earlier analysis of a few hundred of the donors, 150 million to 200 million T cells yielded some 110 million unique TCR beta sequences and approximately 280 Gb of sequence data. Along with the approximately 620-subject first cohort, a separate validation cohort of more than 90 different subjects was used. Donor age, sex, ethnicity and CMV serostatus were compiled alongside the repertoire data. A later analysis re-analyzed previously published TCR beta repertoires from about 730 donors and added high-resolution HLA genotyping to study TCR occurrence patterns. The study used immunosequencing to profile the T cell repertoires of approximately 650 subjects and linked those repertoires to cytomegalovirus serostatus. On average, roughly 250,000 unique TCR beta nucleotide sequences were sequenced per donor among 398 genotyped donors of the cohort, with around 19% of those sequences being non-productive. An early release that covered some 640 HLA-typed donors contained approximately 320 gigabases of sequencing data and around 80 million unique TCR sequences. Typing coverage differed by locus: A, B, C, DRB1 and DQB1 were typed in about 620-630 donors, DQA1 in about 510, DPA1 in around 580, and DPB1 in approximately 450. Rather than using new phenotypic data, the later analysis identified candidate immune exposures from TCR beta sequences and from how often those sequences occurred across donors. An earlier analysis of roughly 580 of the donors used high-throughput TCR beta sequencing to judge whether each TCR beta V gene segment behaved as functional or pseudogenic. High-throughput TCR immunosequencing, statistical association of individual TCRs with disease status, and machine learning were combined to predict cytomegalovirus infection status. A later genetic analysis used genome-wide SNP genotypes for about 55% of the 666 donors, treating that subset as a discovery cohort. Four or five DR-DQ haplotypes were handled as single units for association and clustering because linkage in the cohort was strong. Every discovery cohort repertoire had been produced on one sequencing platform. HLA typing included class I and class II loci at four-digit resolution. The aim of the study was to test whether cataloging public T cell receptors could identify signatures of past pathogen exposure. Of the approximately 400 genotyped donors, 70% to 90% were placed in the genetic ancestry cluster associated with self-reported Caucasian donors.

What the research found in general, with its limitations: Linkage disequilibrium might explain the correlated functional status among segregating V segments, but an unknown experimental factor could not be excluded. The 87-base-pair reads could not distinguish some IMGT-functional V segments, including TRBV6-2 and TRBV6-3, so those segments were excluded. A later genetic analysis reported fewer N-insertions in productive TCRs among donors in an Asian-associated ancestry cluster than the approximately 700-donor mean. A later analysis found that HLA-associated TCR beta chains were more clonally expanded and had lower generation probabilities than equally common non-associated chains. A later analysis reported that several top co-occurrence clusters appeared linked to parvovirus B19, influenza, CMV and Epstein-Barr virus. In an earlier analysis of several hundred of the donors, most TCR beta V segments were observed in productive rearrangements about 87% or about 30% of the time, broadly matching IMGT annotations. A later genetic analysis associated a missense DCLRE1C variant with V-gene and J-gene trimming of TCR beta chains, and an independent cohort replicated the association. According to a later analysis, most CMV-associated TCR beta chains appeared to be HLA-restricted, and the HLA associations seemed to be driven largely by CMV exposure. The authors suggested that the approach could potentially be generalized to other disease states and immunological phenotypes. Because counts were too low, 15 or so rarely observed V segments, including chromosome 9 orphons, were excluded from the earlier analysis of a few hundred of the donors. Three of the identified cytomegalovirus-associated TCR beta chains were confirmed in vitro to be specific for cytomegalovirus antigens. In this cohort, only TCR beta chains were sequenced, and detectable features were limited by the absence of alpha or paired-chain data. Assigning TCR associations to individual alleles was difficult when HLA alleles, especially DR and DQ, strongly co-occurred. A total of 150 to 200 TCR beta chains were listed by the study as associated with cytomegalovirus. The classifier was reported to diagnose cytomegalovirus status with high specificity and sensitivity in both the original cohort and the validation cohort. CMV serostatus was the only immune exposure information available for the cohort. A further reported finding was that TCR beta sequences accurately predicted the HLA-A and HLA-B alleles for most subjects in the first cohort. According to a later analysis, TCR association rates differed among HLA loci, with DRB1 alleles showing the most associated TCRs and HLA-C alleles showing the fewest. HLA typing was unavailable for some donors at each locus, so association tests used only the typed subset. A cluster of highly shared sequence variants was judged likely to be a technical artifact of the sequencing pipeline. The presence/absence analyses assumed that sequencing depth was roughly uniform across donors, and that assumption may not be true. A later analysis associated 16,951 TCR beta sequences with specific HLA alleles at a false discovery rate of 0.05. Across donors, most TCR sequences were observed very rarely, whereas some public TCRs were present in many individuals.

Libraries were built with the immunoSEQ multiplex PCR assay. For the multiplex PCR, a mixture combining 60 forward primers for TCR Vbeta segments and 13 reverse primers for TCR Jbeta segments was used. Amplification of the CDR3 region of rearranged TCR beta genes was performed with a multiplex PCR assay on genomic DNA. On the Illumina HiSeq System, the amplified TCR beta libraries were sequenced as 87-base-pair reads. The authors' analysis ran thus. A later analysis tallied around 87 million unique TCR beta chains across the 650 to 750 repertoires, and approximately 12 million of those chains were shared by two or more donors. Raw reads were error-corrected and collapsed into unique sequences by a nearest-neighbor algorithm in which closely related sequences were merged to remove PCR and sequencing errors. V, D and J gene segments were assigned by aligning CDR3 sequences to IMGT reference sequences. Each retained sequence needed at least a six-nucleotide match to both a V gene segment and a J gene segment. A rearrangement was called productive if the CDR3 had no stop codons and remained in frame with V and J, and every other rearrangement was called non-productive. CDR3 was defined according to IMGT convention as the region running from the second conserved V-encoded cysteine to the conserved J-encoded phenylalanine. Sequences without an unambiguous match to a single V gene segment were excluded from the earlier analysis of approximately 600 of the donors. In an earlier analysis of a few hundred of the donors, V segments were called functional above 56.7% productive rearrangements and were called segregating when the between-donor standard deviation exceeded 5%. A statistical classification framework was built to diagnose cytomegalovirus status from the catalog of TCR beta chain sequences. V and J gene assignment, in a later analysis, came from comparing TCR nucleotide sequences with IMGT/GENE-DB human TR gene sequences. The TCRdist pipeline was used in a later analysis to assign CDR3 sequences and most-parsimonious VDJ recombination scenarios. In a later analysis, each TCR beta chain was defined by its CDR3 amino acid sequence together with its V-gene family, and reads lacking a unique V-gene family were excluded. A later analysis removed 450 to 600 highly shared, low-generation-probability nucleotide sequences to deal with suspected cross-contamination and a sequencing artifact. In a later analysis, a clonal expansion index was calculated for each public chain from normalized within-repertoire ranks of inferred template counts. A later analysis computed generation probabilities with a VDJ recombination model fitted to out-of-frame rearrangements, and checked the results against IGoR. In a later analysis, hypergeometric tests were used to score TCR-TCR, TCR-HLA and TCR-CMV co-occurrence, with a repertoire-size bias correction applied to TCR pairs. A later analysis estimated false discovery rates by permuting HLA or CMV assignments 20 times. In a later analysis, co-occurring TCRs were grouped using DBSCAN, and TCRdist sequence similarity was added for clustering within HLA-allele-positive subsets. Co-occurrence clustering excluded repertoires with fewer than 30,000 or more than 120,000 public chains, plus five with anomalous nucleotide sharing. TCRdb took this table from immuneACCESS and kept in-frame rearrangements with V and J called. Such tables lack part of the clones; where checked against another copy, unresolved V genes explain under half of the gap, and the rest is unexplained. V, J and clone size reflect that table, while D and trimming were determined from the DNA. The table for this sample lists about 150,000 clones; approximately 71% of them were counted only once. Of the sample, about 10% is held by the ten largest clones.

A remark on this clone: Its recognized antigen is unknown. No qualities accompany the bases; no much larger clone lies one base away.

The cohort comprised fewer than 700 healthy bone marrow donors. At the time of sampling, every cohort member was nominally healthy, though immune exposures that went unrecorded were likely present. The donor tested CMV seropositive, placing the donor among the 289 seropositive members of the cohort. A peripheral blood sample was provided by each donor, and peripheral blood mononuclear cells were used for TCR beta sequencing. The Qiagen DNeasy Blood Extraction Kit was used to extract genomic DNA from the blood cell samples. As encoded in the germline V gene (reference sequence), CDR1 is LNHDA while CDR2 is SQIVND. The cysteine opens and the phenylalanine closes a CDR3 of 11 amino acids. The CDR3 DNA has 33 bases and is translated from base 1. Trimming takes 7 bases from V and 13 bases from J, and the germline ends sit 16 bases apart.

Sample: PBMCs. In this chain, TRBV19 is recombined with TRBJ1-2, with the D gene uncertain. This receptor was taken from a man aged 25-45 years in good health and CMV-seropositive. The nucleotides are TGTGCCAGTATTCCCGACCCGGAGTTCACCTTC. This codes for CASIPDPEFTF.